This T cell receptor (beta chain) was documented in a study of low-dose radiotherapy and immunotherapy resistance in tumors. Study-level information: On a schedule of every two weeks, intravenous cyclophosphamide at a dose of 200 mg/m2 was delivered one day before each radiation and immunotherapy administration.

CDR3 length: 12 residues. Germline loops: CDR1 SQVTM, CDR2 ANQGSEA. This clonotype was detected many times. The junction does not match germline at one end; this may be a read error. TRAV- and TRBV-specific primers, spanning alpha and beta chains, primed first-strand cDNA. Amplification of TCRs used a constant-region primer and V-primer adapter for about 21 PCR cycles. TCRdb reprocessed the reads with MiXCR, giving one entry per CDR3 protein. Among some 46,000 distinct CDR3 sequences listed, under 30% were seen once. Time point described: after trial treatment. Described treatment: LDRT plus nivolumab, ipilimumab, low-dose cyclophosphamide and aspirin (RACIN trial).

V gene TRBV29-1 combines with J gene TRBJ1-3; D call uncertain. The sequence came from a male donor with prostate cancer. The material sequenced was PBMCs, taken after low-dose radiotherapy plus immunotherapy. In DNA form, the CDR3 reads TGCAGCGTGGAAGGGCCTGGAAACACCATATATTTT. Amino acids: CSVEGPGNTIYF. Complete variable domain (other parts from reference TRBV29-1 and TRBJ1-3): SAVISQKPSRDICQRGTSLTIQCQVDSQVTMMFWYRQQPGQSLTLIATANQGSEATYESGFVIDKFPISRPNLTFSTLTVSNMSPEDSSIYLCSVEGPGNTIYFGEGSWLTVV.